The T cell receptor beta chain under discussion was sequenced for a study of glioma-infiltrating T cells after dendritic cell vaccination. Sequencing was performed with immunoSEQ multiplex PCR; in TCRdb, only in-frame clones are kept and a portion is missing. Of under 100,000 clones listed, about 84% are singletons. PBMC were collected before vaccination, two weeks after the third vaccination, and at progression. Trimming removed 7 bases from V and 9 bases from J, with 22 bases in between. Looked up from germline, CDR1 is LGHNT and CDR2 is FRNRAP. The CDR3 has 15 residues. The chain recombines TRBV12-5 with TRBJ2-4, with D perhaps TRBD1 (5 bases). The clonotype originates from a human donor with glioblastoma. The sequencing used blood, collected before dendritic cell vaccination. The CDR3 is CASARGAQLGGIQYF. CDR3 bases: TGTGCTAGTGCCCGTGGGGCTCAACTGGGTGGCATTCAGTACTTC.